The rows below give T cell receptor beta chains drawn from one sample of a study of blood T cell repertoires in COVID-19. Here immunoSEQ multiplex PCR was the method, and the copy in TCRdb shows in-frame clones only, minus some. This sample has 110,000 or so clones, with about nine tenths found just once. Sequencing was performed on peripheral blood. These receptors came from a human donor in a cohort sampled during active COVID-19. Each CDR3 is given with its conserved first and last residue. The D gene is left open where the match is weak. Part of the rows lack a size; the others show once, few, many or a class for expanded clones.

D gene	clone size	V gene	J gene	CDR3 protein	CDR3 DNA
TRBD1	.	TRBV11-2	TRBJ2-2	CASSPRTGGATGELFF	TGTGCCAGCAGCCCCCGGACAGGGGGTGCCACCGGGGAGCTGTTTTTT
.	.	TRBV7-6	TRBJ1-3	CASSLVGSSGNTIYF	TGTGCCAGCAGCTTAGTTGGCAGCTCTGGAAACACCATATATTTT
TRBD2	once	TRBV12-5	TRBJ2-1	CASGLFGLAGGTSYNEQFF	TGTGCTAGTGGTTTGTTCGGACTAGCGGGGGGGACTTCCTACAATGAGCAGTTCTTC
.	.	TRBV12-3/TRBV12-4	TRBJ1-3	CASSLNQGNTIYF	TGTGCCAGCAGTTTAAATCAGGGAAACACCATATATTTT
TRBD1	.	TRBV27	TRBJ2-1	CASSFRTGGATLGEQFF	TGTGCCAGCAGTTTCCGGACAGGGGGCGCGACGTTGGGTGAGCAGTTCTTC
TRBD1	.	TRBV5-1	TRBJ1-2	CASNPGQYDYGYTF	TGCGCCAGCAACCCGGGACAGTATGACTATGGCTACACCTTC
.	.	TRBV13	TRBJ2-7	CASSVKGHLSYEQYF	TGTGCCAGCAGCGTCAAGGGACACCTCTCCTACGAGCAGTACTTC
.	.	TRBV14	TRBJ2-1	CASSPYPTSAAYNEQFF	TGTGCCAGCAGCCCCTACCCTACTAGTGCCGCCTACAATGAGCAGTTCTTC
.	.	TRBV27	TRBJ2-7	CASSLLDSLSYEQYF	TGTGCCAGCAGTTTATTGGACAGCCTATCCTACGAGCAGTACTTC
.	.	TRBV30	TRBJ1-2	CAWSVHLLEVKYGYTF	TGTGCCTGGAGTGTACACCTTCTGGAGGTCAAGTATGGCTACACCTTC
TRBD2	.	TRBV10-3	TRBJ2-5	CAISESGRSQETQYF	TGTGCCATCAGCGAAAGCGGGAGGAGCCAAGAGACCCAGTACTTC
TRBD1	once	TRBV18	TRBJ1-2	CASSPDREPYGYTF	TGTGCCAGCTCACCAGACAGGGAACCCTATGGCTACACCTTC
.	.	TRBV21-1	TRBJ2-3	CASSASRKGVGSTDTQYF	TGTGCCAGCAGCGCCTCCCGGAAAGGGGTGGGAAGCACAGATACGCAGTATTTT
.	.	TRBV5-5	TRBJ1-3	CASSLSVGGRNTIYF	TGTGCCAGCAGCTTGAGTGTGGGAGGACGAAACACCATATATTTT
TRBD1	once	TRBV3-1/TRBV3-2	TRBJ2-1	CASSPFGTGQVEQFF	TGTGCCAGCAGTCCATTTGGGACAGGTCAGGTTGAGCAGTTCTTC
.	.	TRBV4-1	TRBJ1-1	CASNNPGGTYEAFF	TGCGCCAGCAACAACCCGGGAGGGACATATGAAGCTTTCTTT
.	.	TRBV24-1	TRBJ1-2	CADKGQGAGGYTF	TGTGCCGACAAGGGGCAAGGGGCTGGTGGCTACACCTTC
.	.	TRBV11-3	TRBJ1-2	CASSQETNYGYTF	TGTGCCAGCTCTCAGGAAACTAACTATGGCTACACCTTC
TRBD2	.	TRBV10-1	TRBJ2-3	CASKAGTSTDTQYF	TGCGCCAGTAAAGCGGGGACTAGCACAGATACGCAGTATTTT
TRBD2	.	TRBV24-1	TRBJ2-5	CATSLGLAGGRETQYF	TGTGCCACCAGCCTCGGACTAGCGGGAGGGCGGGAGACCCAGTACTTC
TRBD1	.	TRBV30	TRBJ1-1	CAWSPGGKAFF	TGTGCCTGGAGTCCAGGGGGCAAAGCTTTCTTT
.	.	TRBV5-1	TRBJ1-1	CASSLDRRPGTEAFF	TGCGCCAGCAGCTTGGATCGAAGGCCGGGAACTGAAGCTTTCTTT
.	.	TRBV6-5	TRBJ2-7	CATQSSYEQYF	TGTGCCACCCAGTCCTCCTACGAGCAGTACTTC
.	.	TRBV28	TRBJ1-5	CASRYRVRNQPQHF	TGTGCCAGCAGATACAGGGTACGGAATCAGCCCCAGCATTTT
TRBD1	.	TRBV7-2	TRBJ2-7	CASSRRGQGRGYEQYF	TGTGCCAGCAGCAGGAGGGGACAGGGAAGAGGCTACGAGCAGTACTTC
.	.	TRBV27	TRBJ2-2	CASSLRGLHITGELFF	TGTGCCAGCAGTTTAAGGGGCTTACACATCACCGGGGAGCTGTTTTTT
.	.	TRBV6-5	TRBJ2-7	CASSIVTDRAYEQYF	TGTGCCAGCAGTATCGTTACGGACAGAGCCTACGAGCAGTACTTC
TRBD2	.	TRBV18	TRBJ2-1	CASSLGTSGHNEQFF	TGTGCCAGCTCACTCGGGACTAGCGGACACAATGAGCAGTTCTTC
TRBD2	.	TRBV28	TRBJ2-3	CASRRGLVTDTQYF	TGTGCCAGCAGGCGCGGACTAGTCACAGATACGCAGTATTTT
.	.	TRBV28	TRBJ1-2	CASSLRLPLPGGYTF	TGTGCCAGCAGTTTACGGCTCCCCTTGCCAGGGGGCTACACCTTC
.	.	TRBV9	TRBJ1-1	CASSVGHQDGNTEAFF	TGTGCCAGCAGCGTAGGACACCAAGACGGGAACACTGAAGCTTTCTTT
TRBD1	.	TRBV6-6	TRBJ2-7	CASSRQGTSSYEQYF	TGTGCCAGCAGTCGACAGGGGACAAGCTCCTACGAGCAGTACTTC
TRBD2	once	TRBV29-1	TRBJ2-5	CSVGTSGGTQETQYF	TGCAGCGTTGGGACTAGCGGGGGTACCCAAGAGACCCAGTACTTC
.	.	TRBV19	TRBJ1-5	CASSSLGDGNQPQHF	TGTGCCAGTAGTTCTCTCGGGGATGGGAATCAGCCCCAGCATTTT
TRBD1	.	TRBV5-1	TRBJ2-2	CASSLVEQGFTGELFF	TGCGCCAGCAGCTTGGTGGAACAGGGGTTTACCGGGGAGCTGTTTTTT
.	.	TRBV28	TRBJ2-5	CASSTGTIQETQYF	TGTGCCAGCAGCACAGGGACTATCCAAGAGACCCAGTACTTC
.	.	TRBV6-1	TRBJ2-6	CASSVKGTPLSGANVLTF	TGTGCCAGCAGTGTCAAGGGGACACCTCTCTCTGGGGCCAACGTCCTGACTTTC
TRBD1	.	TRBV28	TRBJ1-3	CASSPGRGQGFGNTIYF	TGTGCCAGCAGCCCGGGAAGGGGACAGGGCTTTGGAAACACCATATATTTT
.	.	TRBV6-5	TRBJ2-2	CATEGAFNTGELFF	TGTGCAACGGAGGGGGCTTTTAACACCGGGGAGCTGTTTTTT
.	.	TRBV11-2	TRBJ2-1	CASSLGGLPNNEQFF	TGTGCCAGCAGCTTAGGGGGGCTCCCCAACAATGAGCAGTTCTTC
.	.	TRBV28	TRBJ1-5	CASSINGGIYQPQHF	TGTGCCAGCAGTATAAACGGGGGGATTTATCAGCCCCAGCATTTT
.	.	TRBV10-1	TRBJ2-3	CASSSDDNTQYF	TGCGCCAGCTCCAGCGACGATAATACGCAGTATTTT
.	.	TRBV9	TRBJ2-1	CASSAVLQFNEQFF	TGTGCCAGCAGCGCTGTGCTCCAGTTCAATGAGCAGTTCTTC
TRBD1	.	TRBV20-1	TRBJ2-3	CSASTLQGPTDTQYF	TGCAGTGCTAGTACCTTACAGGGGCCCACAGATACGCAGTATTTT
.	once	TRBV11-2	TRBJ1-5	CASSLDWRDSNQPQHF	TGTGCCAGCAGCTTAGATTGGAGGGATAGCAATCAGCCCCAGCATTTT
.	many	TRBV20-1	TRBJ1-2	CSGGSNYGYTF	TGCAGTGGCGGCTCTAACTATGGCTACACCTTC
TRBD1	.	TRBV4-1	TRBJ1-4	CASSQGQGAVATNEKLFF	TGCGCCAGCAGCCAAGGACAGGGGGCGGTTGCAACTAATGAAAAACTGTTTTTT
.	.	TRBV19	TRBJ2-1	CASTSQGGMSNEQFF	TGTGCCAGTACATCCCAGGGGGGAATGTCGAATGAGCAGTTCTTC
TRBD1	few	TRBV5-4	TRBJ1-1	CASSPGQGATEAFF	TGTGCCAGCAGCCCTGGCCAGGGGGCCACTGAAGCTTTCTTT
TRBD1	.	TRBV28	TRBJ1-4	CASSLRGRPEKLFF	TGTGCCAGCAGTTTGAGGGGGCGCCCTGAAAAACTGTTTTTT
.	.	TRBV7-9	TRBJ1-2	CASSSAANSNYGYTF	TGTGCCAGCAGCTCCGCGGCAAACTCTAACTATGGCTACACCTTC
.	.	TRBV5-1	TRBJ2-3	CASSIEQGRDTQYF	TGCGCCAGCAGCATAGAACAGGGACGGGATACGCAGTATTTT
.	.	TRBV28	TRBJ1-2	CASSTPPNELYGYTF	TGTGCCAGCAGTACCCCCCCCAACGAACTATATGGCTACACCTTC